The clone carrying this T cell receptor (beta chain) occurred many times. The data belong to a study of blood T cells in healthy people across ages. The CDR3 is made up of 13 amino acids. V trimming: 5 bases; J trimming: 6 bases; junction bases outside the gene matches: 5. The V gene's germline CDR1 is SGHTA and CDR2 FQGNSA. Combining a sample-barcoded 5' primer with a J-beta primer mix, a second PCR ran for 7 to 11 cycles. TCRdb re-derived calls from the 5' RACE reads in MiXCR, one entry per CDR3 protein. The profile covers under 2,000,000 distinct CDR3 sequences, with less than 50% appearing a single time and around 2.1% taken by the ten largest.

The sequence was collected from a woman between 35 and 50 years old in good health. The sequenced sample consisted of blood. The rearrangement links TRBV7-2 to TRBJ2-3; 7 bases agree with TRBD1. The CDR3 nucleotides read TGTGCCAGCAGCCCACCGGACAGGGATACGCAGTATTTT. This gives the protein CASSPPDRDTQYF.